The present T cell receptor beta chain was sequenced within a study of regulatory T cells in long-lasting Graves disease. This clonotype was observed a handful of times. The antigen is not known. Time point denoted: newly diagnosed GD, antithyroid drugs for less than 3 months. PBMCs were the source of the RNA used for TCR sequencing. Graves' disease diagnosis relied on American Thyroid Association guidelines. Germline lookup yields CDR1 SGHDT and CDR2 YYEEEE. The CDR3 is 12 amino acids. V lost 3 bases, J lost 3 bases, and 7 bases lay in between. Study results and limitations: Whereas new patients shared 870 or so public clonotypes, persistent patients shared more, at 2,500 to 3,500.

iRepertoire HTBI primers and Arm-PCR of CDR3 regions built TCR beta libraries. TCRdb independently ran MiXCR on the multiplex PCR reads; one entry per CDR3 protein. The table includes 560,000 or so distinct CDR3 sequences, about 15% detected once. The sample was also reused in another study, on T cells in Graves' hyperthyroidism and ophthalmopathy.

The chain uses TRBV5-6 and TRBJ2-7, with D unclear. The sample consisted of peripheral blood mononuclear cells (PBMCs), taken at new diagnosis, from a patient treated with antithyroid drugs. The sequence was collected from a man aged 18 to 30 with Graves disease. The DNA for the CDR3 is TGTGCCAGCAGCTCTATAGGCTACGAGCAGTACTTC. This encodes CASSSIGYEQYF.